Below are 3 T cell receptor beta chains sequenced from a single sample in a study of CD8 T cells in ankylosing spondylitis. Study results and limitations: Seemingly distinctive of ankylosing spondylitis blood was a TCR beta motif formed by eight highly homologous variants.

Their target antigens are unknown. Each CDR3 protein gets one entry after TCRdb re-called the 5' RACE reads with MiXCR. The sample shows under 250,000 distinct CDR3 sequences, roughly 6.6% of them seen only once. The sample consisted of blood, either unsorted or a sorted T cell fraction (not recorded which). These receptors were taken from a male donor with ankylosing spondylitis.

This clonotype was detected ten times or more. The genes are TRBV18 and TRBJ2-1; D is possibly TRBD2 (5 bases). CDR1 is KGHSH, CDR2 LQKENI, per germline. CDR3 length equals 12 residues. Between the trimmed V and J ends, which lost 3 bases and 10 bases, there was a span of 10 bases. The CDR3 nucleotides read TGTGCCAGCTCACCGCCCGGACTCGAGCAGTTCTTC. This gives the protein CASSPPGLEQFF.

This clonotype was observed a handful of times. The chain has TRBV20-1 and TRBJ1-2, with a possible D match to TRBD1 (5 bases). Germline loops: CDR1 DFQATT, CDR2 SNEGSKA (reference sequence). The CDR3 is 15 amino acids. Trimming shortened V by 6 bases and J by 5 bases, and 22 bases separated the two germline ends. The CDR3 DNA is TGCAGTGCAGGCCCCGGGGCCCTTCAAGGGTATGGCTACACCTTC. This translates into CSAGPGALQGYGYTF.

This clonotype was seen ten or more times. This chain links TRBV12-3 or TRBV12-4 with TRBJ2-7, with TRBD2 identical over 8 bases. V lost 8 bases and J lost 2; bases outside the gene matches: 5. This CDR3 comprises 13 residues. The CDR3 protein is CASGTSGPYEQYF. Here the CDR3 DNA reads TGTGCCAGCGGAACTAGCGGCCCCTACGAGCAGTACTTC.